The subject of this entry is one TCR beta chain. The data derive from a study of cytomegalovirus exposure and HLA in healthy donors. PCR primers comprised 60 Vbeta and 13 Jbeta primers. Clones were read by immunoSEQ multiplex PCR, and TCRdb kept only the in-frame ones, dropping some. The repertoire holds under 200,000 clones, roughly four fifths seen once, with around 10% in the top ten. This sequence was found in a man aged 50-59 years in good health and CMV-seropositive. The sequenced material came from PBMCs.

The CDR3, as DNA: TGTGCCATCAGTTGGACTAGCGATGCCTCTGGGGCCAACGTCCTGACTTTC. It codes for CAISWTSDASGANVLTF. This sequence joins TRBV10-3 and TRBJ2-6, with 9 nucleotides matching TRBD2. J lost 0 bases, V lost 5 bases, and 5 bases had no gene match. Germline V gene data show CDR1 as ENHRY and CDR2 as SYGVKD. This CDR3 is built from 17 residues.